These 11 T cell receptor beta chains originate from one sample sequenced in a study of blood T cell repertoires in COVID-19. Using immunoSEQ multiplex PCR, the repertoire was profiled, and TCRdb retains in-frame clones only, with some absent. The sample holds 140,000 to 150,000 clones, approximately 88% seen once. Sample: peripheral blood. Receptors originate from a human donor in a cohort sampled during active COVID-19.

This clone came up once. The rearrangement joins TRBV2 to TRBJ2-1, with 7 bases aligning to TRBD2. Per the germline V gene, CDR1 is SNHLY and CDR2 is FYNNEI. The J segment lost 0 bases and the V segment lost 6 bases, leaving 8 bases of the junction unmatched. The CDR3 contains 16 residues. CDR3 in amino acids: CASRELARSSYNEQFF. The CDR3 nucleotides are TGTGCCAGCAGGGAACTAGCGAGAAGCTCCTACAATGAGCAGTTCTTC.

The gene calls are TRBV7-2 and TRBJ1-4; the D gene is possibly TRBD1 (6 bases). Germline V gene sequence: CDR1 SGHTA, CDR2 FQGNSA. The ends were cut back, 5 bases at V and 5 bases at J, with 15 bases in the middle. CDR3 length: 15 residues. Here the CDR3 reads CASSPPRTANEKLFF. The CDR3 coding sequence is TGTGCCAGCAGCCCCCCCCGGACAGCGAATGAAAAACTGTTTTTT.

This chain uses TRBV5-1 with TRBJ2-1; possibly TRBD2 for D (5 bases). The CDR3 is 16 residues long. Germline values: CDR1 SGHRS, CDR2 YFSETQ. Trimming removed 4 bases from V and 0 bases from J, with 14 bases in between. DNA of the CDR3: TGCGCCAGCAGCGCGACTGAGCGGAGCTCCTACAATGAGCAGTTCTTC. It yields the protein CASSATERSSYNEQFF.

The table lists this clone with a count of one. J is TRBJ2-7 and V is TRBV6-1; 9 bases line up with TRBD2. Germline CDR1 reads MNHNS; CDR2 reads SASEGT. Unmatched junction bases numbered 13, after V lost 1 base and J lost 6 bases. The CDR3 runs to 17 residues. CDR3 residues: CASSEVSGTSFPVEQYV. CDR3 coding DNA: TGTGCCAGCAGTGAAGTCTCCGGGACTAGCTTTCCTGTCGAGCAGTACGTC.

DNA for the CDR3: TGTGCCAGCAGTTACCTGGGGCCGGAAGGCACTGAAGCTTTCTTT. Amino acids: CASSYLGPEGTEAFF. The chain combines TRBV6-6 with TRBJ1-1, with D possibly TRBD1 on 5 matching bases. Germline V CDR1 and CDR2: MNHNY, SVGAGI (reference sequence). V was pared by 2 bases and J by 4 bases, with 14 bases between. The CDR3 spans 15 residues.

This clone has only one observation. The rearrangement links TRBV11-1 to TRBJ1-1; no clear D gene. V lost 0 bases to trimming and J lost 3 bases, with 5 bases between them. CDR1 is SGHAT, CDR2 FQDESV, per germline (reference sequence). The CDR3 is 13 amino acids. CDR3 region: CASSLAPDTEAFF. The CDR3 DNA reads TGTGCCAGCAGCTTAGCTCCGGACACTGAAGCTTTCTTT.

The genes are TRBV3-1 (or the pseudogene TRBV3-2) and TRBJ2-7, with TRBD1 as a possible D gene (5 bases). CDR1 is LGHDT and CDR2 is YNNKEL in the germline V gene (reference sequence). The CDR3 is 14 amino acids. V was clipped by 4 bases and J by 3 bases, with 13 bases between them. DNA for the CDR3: TGTGCCAGCAGCCGCTCCCAGGGTGTCTACGAGCAGTACTTC. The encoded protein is CASSRSQGVYEQYF.

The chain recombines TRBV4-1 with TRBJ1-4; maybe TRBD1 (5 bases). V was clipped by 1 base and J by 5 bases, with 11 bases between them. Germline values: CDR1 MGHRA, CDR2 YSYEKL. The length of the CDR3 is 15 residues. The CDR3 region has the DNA TGCGCCAGCAGCCAAGCGGGGGGGGGAAATGAAAAACTGTTTTTT. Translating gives CASSQAGGGNEKLFF.

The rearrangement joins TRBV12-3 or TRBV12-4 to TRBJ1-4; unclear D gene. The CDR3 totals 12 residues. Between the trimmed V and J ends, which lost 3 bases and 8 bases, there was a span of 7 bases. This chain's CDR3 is CASSFSGEKLFF. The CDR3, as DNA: TGTGCCAGCAGTTTTTCGGGGGAAAAACTGTTTTTT.

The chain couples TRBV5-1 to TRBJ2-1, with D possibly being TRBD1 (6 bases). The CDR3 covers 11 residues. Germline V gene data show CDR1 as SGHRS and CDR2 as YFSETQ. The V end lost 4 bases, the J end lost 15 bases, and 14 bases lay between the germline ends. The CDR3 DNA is TGCGCCAGCAGCCTCTCGGGACACCCGTTCTTC. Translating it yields CASSLSGHPFF.

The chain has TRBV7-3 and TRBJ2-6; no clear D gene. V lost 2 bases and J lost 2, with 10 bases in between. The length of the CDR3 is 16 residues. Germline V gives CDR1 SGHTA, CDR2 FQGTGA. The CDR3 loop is CASSLSSSPGANVLTF. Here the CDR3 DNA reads TGTGCCAGCAGCTTATCCAGTTCCCCTGGGGCCAACGTCCTGACTTTC.